The entry below describes one TCR beta chain. The antigen remains undetermined. The data derive from a study of cytomegalovirus exposure and HLA in healthy donors. The PCR ran on 60 Vbeta and 13 Jbeta primers. Repertoires were generated with immunoSEQ multiplex PCR, while TCRdb's copy carries only in-frame clones and drops some. Of approximately 110,000 clones in the sample, 10% to 15% are singletons; the top ten hold about 16%. In germline, CDR1 is MNHEY, CDR2 SVGAGI. CDR3 length: 15 residues. The ends lost 6 bases at V and 5 bases at J; junction bases unmatched: 11. Study-wide points: Testing in vitro showed a few CMV-associated chains specific for CMV antigens.

This chain links TRBV6-5 with TRBJ2-5; 8 bases are shared with TRBD2. Sequences were obtained from PBMCs. This clonotype originated in a man between 40 and 49 years old in good health and CMV-seropositive. CDR3 bases: TGTGCCAGCAGCCAAAACGGGAGGGCCTTTGAGACCCAGTACTTC. It specifies CASSQNGRAFETQYF.